This note documents a single T cell receptor (beta chain) sequence. Its antigen is still unknown. This sample was included in a study of post-analysis software for immune sequencing data. Looking at the study overall: Patients with relapsing-remitting, secondary progressive and progressive-relapsing multiple sclerosis courses were all represented. General study results and limits: Compared with controls, patients had more of five or six TRBV segments, including TRBV5-6, TRBV5-1 and TRBV20-1.

Unique molecular identifiers had been added to the TCR beta cDNA libraries. TCRdb reprocessed the PCR reads via MiXCR and lists one record per CDR3 protein. The sample consists of hundreds of thousands of distinct CDR3 sequences, 25% to 30% of them appearing once. The CDR3 is made up of 15 amino acids. V dropped 1 base and J dropped 6; count of bases not matched to a gene: 6. The TCR originated in a girl under 18 with multiple sclerosis. J is TRBJ2-1 and V is TRBV12-3 or TRBV12-4, with 7 bases that match TRBD1. The sequencing input was blood. The DNA of the CDR3 is TGTGCCAGCAGTTTAGGACAGGGTAGGGCCAATGAGCAGTTCTTC. Its translation: CASSLGQGRANEQFF.